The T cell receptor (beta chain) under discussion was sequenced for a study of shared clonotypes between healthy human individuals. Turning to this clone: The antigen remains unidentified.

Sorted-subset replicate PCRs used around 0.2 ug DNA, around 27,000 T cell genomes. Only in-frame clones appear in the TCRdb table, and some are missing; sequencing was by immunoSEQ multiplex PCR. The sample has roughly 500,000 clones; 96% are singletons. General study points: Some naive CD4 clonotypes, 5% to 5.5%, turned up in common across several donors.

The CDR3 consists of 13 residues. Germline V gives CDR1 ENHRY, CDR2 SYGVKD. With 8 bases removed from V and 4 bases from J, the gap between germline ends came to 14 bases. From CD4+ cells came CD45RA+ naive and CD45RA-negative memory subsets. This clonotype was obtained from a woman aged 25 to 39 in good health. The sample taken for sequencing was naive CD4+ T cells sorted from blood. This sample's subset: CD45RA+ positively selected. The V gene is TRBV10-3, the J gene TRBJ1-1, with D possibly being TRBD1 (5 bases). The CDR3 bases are TGTGCCATCCGGGGACCACCAGGCACTGAAGCTTTCTTT. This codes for CAIRGPPGTEAFF.